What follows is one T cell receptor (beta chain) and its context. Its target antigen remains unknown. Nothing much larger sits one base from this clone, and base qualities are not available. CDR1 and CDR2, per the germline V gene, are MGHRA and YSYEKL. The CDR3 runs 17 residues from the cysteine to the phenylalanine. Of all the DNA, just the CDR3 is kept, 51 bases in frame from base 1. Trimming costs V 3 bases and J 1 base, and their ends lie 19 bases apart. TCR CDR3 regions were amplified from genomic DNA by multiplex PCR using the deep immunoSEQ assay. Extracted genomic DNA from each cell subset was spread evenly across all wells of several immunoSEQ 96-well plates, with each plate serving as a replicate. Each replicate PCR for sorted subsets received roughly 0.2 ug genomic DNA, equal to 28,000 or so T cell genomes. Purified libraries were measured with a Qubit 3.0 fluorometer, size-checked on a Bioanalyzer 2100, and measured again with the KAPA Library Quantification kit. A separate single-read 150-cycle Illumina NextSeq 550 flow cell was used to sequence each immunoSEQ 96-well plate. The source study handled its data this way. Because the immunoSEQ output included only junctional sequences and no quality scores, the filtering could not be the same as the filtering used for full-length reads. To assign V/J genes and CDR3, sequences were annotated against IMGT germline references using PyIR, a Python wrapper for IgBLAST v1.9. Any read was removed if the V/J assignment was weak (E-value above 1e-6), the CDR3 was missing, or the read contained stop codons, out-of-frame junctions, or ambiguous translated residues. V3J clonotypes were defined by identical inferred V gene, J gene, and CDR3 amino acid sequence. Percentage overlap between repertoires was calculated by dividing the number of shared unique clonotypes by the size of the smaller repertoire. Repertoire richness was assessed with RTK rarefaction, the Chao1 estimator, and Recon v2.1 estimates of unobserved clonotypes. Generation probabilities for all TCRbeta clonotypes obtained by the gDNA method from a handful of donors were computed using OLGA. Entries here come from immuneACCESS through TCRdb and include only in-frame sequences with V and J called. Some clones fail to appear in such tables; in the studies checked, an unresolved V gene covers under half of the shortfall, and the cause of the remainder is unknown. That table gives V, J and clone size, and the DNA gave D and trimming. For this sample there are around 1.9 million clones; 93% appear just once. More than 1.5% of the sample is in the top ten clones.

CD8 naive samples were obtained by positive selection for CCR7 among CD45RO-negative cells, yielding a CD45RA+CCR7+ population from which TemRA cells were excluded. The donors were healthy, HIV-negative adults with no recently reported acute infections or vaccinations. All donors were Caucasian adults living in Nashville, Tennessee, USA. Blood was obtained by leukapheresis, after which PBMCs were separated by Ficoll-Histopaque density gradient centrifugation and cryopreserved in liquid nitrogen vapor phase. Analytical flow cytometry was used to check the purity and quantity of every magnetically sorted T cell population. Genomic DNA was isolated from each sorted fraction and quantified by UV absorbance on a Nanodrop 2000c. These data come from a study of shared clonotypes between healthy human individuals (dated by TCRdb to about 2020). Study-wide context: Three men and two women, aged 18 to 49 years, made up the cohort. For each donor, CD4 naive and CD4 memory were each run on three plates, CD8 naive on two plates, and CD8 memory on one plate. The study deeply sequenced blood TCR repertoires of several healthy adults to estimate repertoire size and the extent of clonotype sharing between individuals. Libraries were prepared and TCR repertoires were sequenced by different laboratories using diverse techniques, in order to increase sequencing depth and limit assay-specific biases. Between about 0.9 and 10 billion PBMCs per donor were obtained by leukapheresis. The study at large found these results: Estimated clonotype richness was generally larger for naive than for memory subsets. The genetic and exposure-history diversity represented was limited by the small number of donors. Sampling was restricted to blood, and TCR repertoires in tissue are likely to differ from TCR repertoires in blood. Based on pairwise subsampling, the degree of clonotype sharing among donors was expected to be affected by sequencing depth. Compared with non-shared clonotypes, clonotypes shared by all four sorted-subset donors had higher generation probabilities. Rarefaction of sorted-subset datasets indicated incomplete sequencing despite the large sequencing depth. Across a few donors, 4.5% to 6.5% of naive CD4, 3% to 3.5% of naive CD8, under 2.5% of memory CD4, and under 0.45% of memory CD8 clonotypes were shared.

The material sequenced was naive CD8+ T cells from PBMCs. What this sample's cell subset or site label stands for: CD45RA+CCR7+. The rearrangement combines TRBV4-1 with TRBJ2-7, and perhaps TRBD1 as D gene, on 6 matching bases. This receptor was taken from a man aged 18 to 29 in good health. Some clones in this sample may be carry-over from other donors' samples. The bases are TGCGCCAGCAGCCAGACCTTTGGGGGCGAGTATTCCTACGAGCAGTACTTC. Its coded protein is CASSQTFGGEYSYEQYF.